Each of the 7 T cell receptor beta chains below was sequenced from the same sample in a study of shared clonotypes between healthy human individuals. Sequencing used immunoSEQ multiplex PCR; TCRdb keeps in-frame clones, though not all of them. The sample shows some 630,000 clones, around 72% of them seen only once. The sample comprised memory CD4+ T cells sorted from blood. Subset reported: CD45RA-negative fraction. The receptor source for this set is a woman younger than 45 in good health.

The chain combines TRBV5-1 with TRBJ2-7, with 9 bases lining up with TRBD2. Germline V gives CDR1 SGHRS, CDR2 YFSETQ. The V and J ends lost 0 bases and 0 bases, in that order; junction bases with no gene match: 4. CDR3 length: 16 amino acids. For the CDR3, the DNA is TGCGCCAGCAGCTTGGGGCTAGCGGGAAACTCCTACGAGCAGTACTTC. This translates into CASSLGLAGNSYEQYF.

As concerns this clone: Other nucleotide sequences in the sample specify the same CDR3. The gene calls are TRBV28 and TRBJ1-1, with D hard to call. CDR1 is MDHEN, CDR2 SYDVKM, per germline. Trimming stripped 2 bases from V and 3 bases from J, with 4 bases between. The CDR3 covers 12 residues. CDR3 sequence reads: CASSLRDTEAFF. The CDR3, as DNA: TGTGCCAGCAGTTTAAGGGACACTGAAGCTTTCTTT. The entire variable domain, with the rest obtained from reference TRBV28 and TRBJ1-1, is as follows: DVKVTQSSRYLVKRTGEKVFLECVQDMDHENMFWYRQDPGLGLRLIYFSYDVKMKEKGDIPEGYSVSREKKERFSLILESASTNQTSMYLCASSLRDTEAFFGQGTRLTVV.

This chain connects TRBV2 to TRBJ1-1; a possible D gene is TRBD1 (5 bases). Trimming removed 5 bases from V and 6 bases from J, with 19 bases in between. The V gene's germline CDR1 is SNHLY and CDR2 FYNNEI. This CDR3 contains 15 residues. CDR3 in DNA: TGTGCCAGCAGTTCTCCCGGGGGGGTTTACGCTGAAGCTTTCTTT. Protein product: CASSSPGGVYAEAFF.

The sample holds a few counts of this clone. This chain connects TRBV19 to TRBJ1-4; D is uncertain. Trimming removed 4 bases at V and 7 bases at J, with 13 bases between. Germline CDR1 reads LNHDA; CDR2 reads SQIVND (reference sequence). The length of the CDR3 is 14 residues. The CDR3 region is CASSNGPRGEKLFF. CDR3 bases: TGTGCCAGTAGTAACGGACCCCGGGGTGAAAAACTGTTTTTT. The full variable domain, in which reference TRBV19 and TRBJ1-4 provide the parts outside the CDR3, is DGGITQSPKYLFRKEGQNVTLSCEQNLNHDAMYWYRQDPGQGLRLIYYSQIVNDFQKGDIAEGYSVSREKKESFPLTVTSAQKNPTAFYLCASSNGPRGEKLFFGSGTQLSVL.

The table lists this clone with a count of one. This chain connects TRBV19 to TRBJ2-7; 8 nucleotides align to TRBD1. The CDR3 runs 14 residues. V trimming: 4 bases; J trimming: 2 bases; junction bases outside the gene matches: 4. Germline CDR1 is LNHDA and CDR2 is SQIVND (reference sequence). The CDR3 DNA is TGTGCCAGTAGTAACATACAGGGGGCCTACGAGCAGTACTTC. It codes for CASSNIQGAYEQYF.

This clone has just a few counts. This chain links TRBV6-1 with TRBJ2-7; 7 bases map to TRBD2. The CDR3 totals 14 residues. Germline CDR1 reads MNHNS; CDR2 reads SASEGT. V lost 4 bases and J lost 3; bases outside the gene matches: 6. The CDR3 DNA sequence: TGTGCCAGCAGTGTGGGCGGGGGAAGCTACGAGCAGTACTTC. This codes for CASSVGGGSYEQYF.

The chain recombines TRBV30 with TRBJ2-1; D is unresolved. CDR1 GTSNPN and CDR2 SVGIG come from the germline V gene (reference sequence). V was pared by 0 bases and J by 5 bases, with 8 bases between. The CDR3 runs 13 residues. CDR3 in DNA: TGTGCCTGGAGTGTCCAGGTAAACAATGAGCAGTTCTTC. Translating it yields CAWSVQVNNEQFF.